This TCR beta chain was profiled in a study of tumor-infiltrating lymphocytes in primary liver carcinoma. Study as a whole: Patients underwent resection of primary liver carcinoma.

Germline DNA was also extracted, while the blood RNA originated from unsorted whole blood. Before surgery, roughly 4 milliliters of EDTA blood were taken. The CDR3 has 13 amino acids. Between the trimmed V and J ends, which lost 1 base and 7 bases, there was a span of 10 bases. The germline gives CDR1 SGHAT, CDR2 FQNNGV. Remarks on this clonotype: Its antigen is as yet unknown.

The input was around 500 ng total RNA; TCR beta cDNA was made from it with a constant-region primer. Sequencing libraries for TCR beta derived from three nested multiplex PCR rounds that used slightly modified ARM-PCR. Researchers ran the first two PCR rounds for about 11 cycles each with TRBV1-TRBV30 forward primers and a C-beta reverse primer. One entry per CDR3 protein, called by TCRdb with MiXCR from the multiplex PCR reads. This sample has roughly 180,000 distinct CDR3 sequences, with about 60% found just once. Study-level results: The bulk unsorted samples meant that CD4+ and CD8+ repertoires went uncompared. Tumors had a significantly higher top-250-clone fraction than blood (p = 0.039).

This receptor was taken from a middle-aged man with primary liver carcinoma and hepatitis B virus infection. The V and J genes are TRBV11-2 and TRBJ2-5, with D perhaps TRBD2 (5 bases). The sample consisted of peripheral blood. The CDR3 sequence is CASSLGGLGTQYF. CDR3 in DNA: TGTGCCAGCAGCTTAGGAGGGCTGGGGACCCAGTACTTC.